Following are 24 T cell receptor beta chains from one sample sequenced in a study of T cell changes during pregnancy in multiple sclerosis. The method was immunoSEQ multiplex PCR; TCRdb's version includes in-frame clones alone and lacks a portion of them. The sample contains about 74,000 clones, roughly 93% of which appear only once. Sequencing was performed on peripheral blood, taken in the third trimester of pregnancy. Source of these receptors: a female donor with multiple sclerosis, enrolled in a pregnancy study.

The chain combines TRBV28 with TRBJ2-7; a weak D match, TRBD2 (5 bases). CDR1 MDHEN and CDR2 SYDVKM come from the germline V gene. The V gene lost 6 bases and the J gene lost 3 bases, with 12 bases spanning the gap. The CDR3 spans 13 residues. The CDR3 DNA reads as TGTGCCAGCAGAATCGGGATCCTCTACGAGCAGTACTTC. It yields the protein CASRIGILYEQYF.

This CDR3 is CASSHPTSGGDLPLETQYF. In DNA form, the CDR3 reads TGTGCCAGCAGCCACCCGACTAGCGGGGGGGACCTACCCCTAGAGACCCAGTACTTC. The chain uses TRBV6-4 and TRBJ2-5; 14 bases match TRBD2. This CDR3 comprises 19 residues. The ends lost 6 bases at V and 4 bases at J; junction bases unmatched: 16. CDR1 is MRHNA and CDR2 is SNTAGT in the germline V gene.

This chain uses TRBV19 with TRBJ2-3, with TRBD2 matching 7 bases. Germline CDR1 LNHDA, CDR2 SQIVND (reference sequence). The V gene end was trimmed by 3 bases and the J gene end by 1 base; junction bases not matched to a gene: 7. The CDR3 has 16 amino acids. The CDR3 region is CASSILALAGTDTQYF. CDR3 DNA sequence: TGTGCCAGTAGTATCCTGGCCCTAGCGGGCACAGATACGCAGTATTTT.

As DNA, the CDR3 is TGTGCCAGTAGGAGTATTGAGGGGGTGAACTCTGGAAACACCATATATTTT. Protein product: CASRSIEGVNSGNTIYF. The chain couples TRBV19 to TRBJ1-3, with a possible D match to TRBD1 (6 bases). Germline assignment: CDR1 LNHDA and CDR2 SQIVND (reference sequence). The CDR3 contains 17 residues. The V end lost 6 bases, the J end lost 0 bases, and 18 bases lay between the germline ends.

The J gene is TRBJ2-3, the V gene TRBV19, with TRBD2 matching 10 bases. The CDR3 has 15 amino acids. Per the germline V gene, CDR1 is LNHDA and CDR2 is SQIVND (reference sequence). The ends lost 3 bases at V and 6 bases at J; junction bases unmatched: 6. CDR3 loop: CASSIILAGADTQYF. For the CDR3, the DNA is TGTGCCAGTAGTATCATCCTAGCGGGGGCCGATACGCAGTATTTT.

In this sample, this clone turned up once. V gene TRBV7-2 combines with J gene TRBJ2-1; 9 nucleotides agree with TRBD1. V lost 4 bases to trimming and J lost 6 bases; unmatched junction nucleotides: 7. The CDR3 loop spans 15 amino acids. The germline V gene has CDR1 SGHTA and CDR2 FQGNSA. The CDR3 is CASSSRATGGNEQFF. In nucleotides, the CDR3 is TGTGCCAGCAGCTCAAGGGCGACAGGGGGCAATGAGCAGTTCTTC. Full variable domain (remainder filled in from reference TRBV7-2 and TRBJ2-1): GAGVSQSPSNKVTEKGKDVELRCDPISGHTALYWYRQSLGQGLEFLIYFQGNSAPDKSGLPSDRFSAERTGGSVSTLTIQRTQQEDSAVYLCASSSRATGGNEQFFGPGTRLTVL.

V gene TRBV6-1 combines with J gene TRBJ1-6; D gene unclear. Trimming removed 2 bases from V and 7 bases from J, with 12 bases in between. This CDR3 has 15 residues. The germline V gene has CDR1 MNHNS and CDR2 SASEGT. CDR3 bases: TGTGCCAGCAGTGAATATCTCCGAACAAATTCACCCCTCCACTTT. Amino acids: CASSEYLRTNSPLHF.

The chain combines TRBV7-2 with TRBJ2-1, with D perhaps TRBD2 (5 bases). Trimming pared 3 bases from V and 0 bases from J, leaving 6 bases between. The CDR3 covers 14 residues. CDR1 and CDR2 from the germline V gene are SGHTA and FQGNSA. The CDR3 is CASSLRDSYNEQFF. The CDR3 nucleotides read TGTGCCAGCAGCTTGAGGGACTCCTACAATGAGCAGTTCTTC.

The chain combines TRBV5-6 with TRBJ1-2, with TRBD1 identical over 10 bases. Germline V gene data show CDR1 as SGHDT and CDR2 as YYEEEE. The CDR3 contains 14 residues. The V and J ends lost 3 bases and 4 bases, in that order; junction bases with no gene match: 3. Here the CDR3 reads CASSSDRGGYGYTF. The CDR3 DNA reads TGTGCCAGCAGCTCGGACAGGGGGGGCTATGGCTACACCTTC.

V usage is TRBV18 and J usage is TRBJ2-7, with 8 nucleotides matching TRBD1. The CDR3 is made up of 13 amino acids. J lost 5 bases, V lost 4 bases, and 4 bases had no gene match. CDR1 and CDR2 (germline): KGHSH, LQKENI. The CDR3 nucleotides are TGTGCCAGCTCACTATGGACAGGGAACGAGCAGTACTTC. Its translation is CASSLWTGNEQYF.

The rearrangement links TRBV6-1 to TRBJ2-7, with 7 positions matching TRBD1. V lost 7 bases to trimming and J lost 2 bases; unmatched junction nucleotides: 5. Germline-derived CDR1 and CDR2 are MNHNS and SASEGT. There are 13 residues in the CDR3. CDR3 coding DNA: TGTGCCAGCAACCGGGACAGTACCTACGAGCAGTACTTC. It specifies CASNRDSTYEQYF.

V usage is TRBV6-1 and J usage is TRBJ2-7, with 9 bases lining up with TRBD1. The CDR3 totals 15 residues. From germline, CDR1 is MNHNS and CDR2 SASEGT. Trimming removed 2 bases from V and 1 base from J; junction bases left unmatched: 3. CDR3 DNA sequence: TGTGCCAGCAGTGAACAGGGACAGGGTTCCTACGAGCAGTACTTC. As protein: CASSEQGQGSYEQYF.

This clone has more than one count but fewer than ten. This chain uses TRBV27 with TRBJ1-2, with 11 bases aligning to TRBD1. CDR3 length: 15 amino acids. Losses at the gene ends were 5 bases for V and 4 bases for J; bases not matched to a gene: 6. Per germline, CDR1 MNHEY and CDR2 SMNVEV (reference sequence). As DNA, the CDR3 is TGTGCCAGCAGTCCATGGACAGGGGGCGGCTATGGCTACACCTTC. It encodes CASSPWTGGGYGYTF.

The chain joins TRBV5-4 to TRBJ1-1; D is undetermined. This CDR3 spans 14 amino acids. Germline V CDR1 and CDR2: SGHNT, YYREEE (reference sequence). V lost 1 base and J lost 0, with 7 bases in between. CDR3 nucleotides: TGTGCCAGCAGCTTGACAGCCATGAACACTGAAGCTTTCTTT. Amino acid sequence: CASSLTAMNTEAFF.

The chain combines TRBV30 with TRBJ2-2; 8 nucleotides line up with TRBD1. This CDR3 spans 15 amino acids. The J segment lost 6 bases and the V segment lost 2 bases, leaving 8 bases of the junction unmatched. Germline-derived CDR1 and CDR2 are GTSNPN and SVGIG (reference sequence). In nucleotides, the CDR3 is TGTGCCTGGAGTACCCCTTGGACAGGGCCCGGGGAGCTGTTTTTT. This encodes CAWSTPWTGPGELFF.

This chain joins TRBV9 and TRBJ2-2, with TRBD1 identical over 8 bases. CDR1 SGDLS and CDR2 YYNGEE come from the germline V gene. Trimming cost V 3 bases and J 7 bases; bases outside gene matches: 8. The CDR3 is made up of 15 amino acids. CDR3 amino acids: CASSDRSGGVGELFF. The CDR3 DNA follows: TGTGCCAGCAGCGACCGGTCAGGGGGCGTCGGGGAGCTGTTTTTT.

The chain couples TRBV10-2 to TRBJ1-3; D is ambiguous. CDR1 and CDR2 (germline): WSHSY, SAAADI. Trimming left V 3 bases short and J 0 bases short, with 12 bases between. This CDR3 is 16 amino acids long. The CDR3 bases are TGCGCCAGCAGTGACGCTGGCACCTTCTCTGGAAACACCATATATTTT. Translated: CASSDAGTFSGNTIYF.

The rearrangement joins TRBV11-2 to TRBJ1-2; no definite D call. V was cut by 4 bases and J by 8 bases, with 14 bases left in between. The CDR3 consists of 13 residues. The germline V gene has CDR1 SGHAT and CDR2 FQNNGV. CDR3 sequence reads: CASSSHGVSGYTF. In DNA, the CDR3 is TGTGCCAGCAGCTCCCACGGGGTAAGCGGCTACACCTTC.

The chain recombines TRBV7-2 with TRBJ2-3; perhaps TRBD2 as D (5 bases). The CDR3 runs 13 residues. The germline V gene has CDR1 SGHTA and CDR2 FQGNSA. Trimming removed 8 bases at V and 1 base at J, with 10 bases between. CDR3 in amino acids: CASGRGGTDTQYF. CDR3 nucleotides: TGTGCCAGCGGACGGGGAGGCACAGATACGCAGTATTTT.

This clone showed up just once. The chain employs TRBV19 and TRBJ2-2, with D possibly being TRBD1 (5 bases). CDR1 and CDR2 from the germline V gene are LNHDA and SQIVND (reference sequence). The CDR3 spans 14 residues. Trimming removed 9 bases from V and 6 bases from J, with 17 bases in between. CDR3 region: CASQHLRVPGELFF. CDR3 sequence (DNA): TGTGCCAGCCAACACCTCAGGGTCCCCGGGGAGCTGTTTTTT.

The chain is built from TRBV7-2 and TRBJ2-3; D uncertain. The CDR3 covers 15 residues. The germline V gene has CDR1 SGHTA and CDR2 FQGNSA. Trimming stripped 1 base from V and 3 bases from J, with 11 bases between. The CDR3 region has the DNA TGTGCCAGCAGCTTAGTGCGTTCTCCTACAGATACGCAGTATTTT. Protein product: CASSLVRSPTDTQYF.

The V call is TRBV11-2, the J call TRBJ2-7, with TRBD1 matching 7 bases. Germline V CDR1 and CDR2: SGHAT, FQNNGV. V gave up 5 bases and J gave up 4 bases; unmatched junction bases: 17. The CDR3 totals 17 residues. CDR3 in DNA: TGTGCCAGCAGCCGGACCCCGCGACAGGGTCACTTTTACGAGCAGTACTTC. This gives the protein CASSRTPRQGHFYEQYF.

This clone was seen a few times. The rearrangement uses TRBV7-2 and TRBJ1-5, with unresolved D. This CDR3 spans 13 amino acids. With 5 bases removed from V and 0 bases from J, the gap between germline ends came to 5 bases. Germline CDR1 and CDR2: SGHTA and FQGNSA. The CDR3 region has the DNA TGTGCCAGCAGCCCCTATAGCAATCAGCCCCAGCATTTT. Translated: CASSPYSNQPQHF.

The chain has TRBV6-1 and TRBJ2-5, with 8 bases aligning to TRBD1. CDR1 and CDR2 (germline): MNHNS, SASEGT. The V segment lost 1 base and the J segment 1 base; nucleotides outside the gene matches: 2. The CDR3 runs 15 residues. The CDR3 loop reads CASSEVTGGQETQYF. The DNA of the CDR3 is TGTGCCAGCAGTGAAGTAACAGGGGGCCAAGAGACCCAGTACTTC.